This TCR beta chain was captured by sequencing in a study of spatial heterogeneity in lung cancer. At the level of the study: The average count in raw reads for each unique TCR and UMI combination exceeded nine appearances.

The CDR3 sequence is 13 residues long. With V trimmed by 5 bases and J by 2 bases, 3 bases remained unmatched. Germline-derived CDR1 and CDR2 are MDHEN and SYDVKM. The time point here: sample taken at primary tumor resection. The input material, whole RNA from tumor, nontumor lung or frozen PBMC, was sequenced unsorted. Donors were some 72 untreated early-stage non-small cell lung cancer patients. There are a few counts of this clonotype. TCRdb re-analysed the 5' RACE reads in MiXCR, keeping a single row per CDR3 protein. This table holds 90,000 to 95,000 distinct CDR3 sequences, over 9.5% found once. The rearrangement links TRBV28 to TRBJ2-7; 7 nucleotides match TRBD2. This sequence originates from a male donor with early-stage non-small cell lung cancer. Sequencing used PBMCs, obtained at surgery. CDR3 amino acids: CASSLAVTYEQYF. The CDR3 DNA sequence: TGTGCCAGCAGTCTAGCGGTTACCTACGAGCAGTACTTC.